This T cell receptor (beta chain) stems from a study of blood T cell repertoires in COVID-19. Across the whole study: Sample material is recorded as cDNA or gDNA derived from T cells, B-cell-depleted T cells, or PBMCs.

V dropped 7 bases and J dropped 1 base, with 13 bases sitting between them. CDR1 is SEHNR and CDR2 is FQNEAQ in the germline V gene (reference sequence). The length of the CDR3 is 14 residues. Clones were sequenced by immunoSEQ multiplex PCR, and TCRdb holds only the in-frame ones, with some missing. The repertoire consists of around 220,000 clones, with 88% occurring once and the leading ten covering approximately 1.5%. Sequencing was performed on peripheral blood. V gene TRBV7-9 combines with J gene TRBJ1-1, with D perhaps matching TRBD1 (6 bases). The TCR sequence derives from a man aged 18-30 years with active or convalescent COVID-19. The CDR3 DNA reads as TGTGCCAGCACCACGGACAGCACGAACACTGAAGCTTTCTTT. It specifies CASTTDSTNTEAFF.